One and the same sample provided the 17 T cell receptor beta chains below, sequenced in a study of T-cell memory formation after mild COVID-19. Using its own MiXCR run on the 5' RACE reads, TCRdb lists one record per CDR3 protein. The sample records about 310,000 distinct CDR3 sequences, around a sixth being singletons. The material sequenced was PBMCs or a T cell subset sorted from them (not recorded which). These receptors were taken from a man younger than 30 who had mild COVID-19 (a few samples of this study predate the infection). Cell type and time point are not known.

In this sample, this clonotype turned up a few times. This sequence joins TRBV10-3 and TRBJ2-1; D is possibly TRBD2 (6 bases). Germline V lookup: CDR1 ENHRY, CDR2 SYGVKD. V lost 9 bases and J 7 bases, leaving 22 bases between the germline ends. The CDR3 spans 15 residues. The CDR3 DNA sequence: TGTGCCATTTCGGGGAGGCAGGGATCGATAAATGAGCAGTTCTTC. It is translated as CAISGRQGSINEQFF.

This clonotype has only a few counts. The rearrangement links TRBV5-6 to TRBJ1-2; possibly TRBD1 for D (5 bases). The CDR3 loop spans 13 amino acids. The V end lost 3 bases, the J end lost 7 bases, and 13 bases lay between the germline ends. The germline V gene has CDR1 SGHDT and CDR2 YYEEEE. The CDR3 region has the DNA TGTGCCAGCAGCTCCGACGGGGCGTTTGGCTACACCTTC. It codes for CASSSDGAFGYTF.

This chain joins TRBV3-1 and TRBJ1-5; no clear D. Per the germline V gene, CDR1 is LGHDT and CDR2 is YNNKEL (reference sequence). The CDR3 consists of 12 residues. Deletions cut 0 bases from V and 6 bases from J, with 3 bases between. CDR3 DNA: TGTGCCAGCAGCCAAGAGAGTCAGCCCCAGCATTTT. It specifies CASSQESQPQHF.

The chain links TRBV29-1 to TRBJ2-7; D is unclear. V gave up 7 bases and J gave up 0 bases, with 10 bases separating them. Germline V gives CDR1 SQVTM, CDR2 ANQGSEA. The CDR3 is 12 amino acids. The CDR3 region is CSGRTHSYEQYF. The CDR3 bases are TGCAGCGGCAGAACCCACTCCTACGAGCAGTACTTC.

The J gene is TRBJ1-5, the V gene TRBV18, with D possibly being TRBD1 (6 bases). Trimming left V 3 bases short and J 6 bases short, with 18 bases between. This CDR3 has 16 amino acids. Looked up from germline, CDR1 is KGHSH and CDR2 is LQKENI. The CDR3 bases are TGTGCCAGCTCACCTGTGGAAAACAGGGAACGTCAGCCCCAGCATTTT. Its protein product is CASSPVENRERQPQHF.

This clonotype appeared many times. The J gene is TRBJ2-5, the V gene TRBV9, with D unclear. Germline CDR1 is SGDLS and CDR2 is YYNGEE. Trimming took off 4 bases at V and 1 base at J, with 8 bases between the two ends. This CDR3 region has 13 residues. The DNA of the CDR3 is TGTGCCAGCAGCCGAACTACCCAAGAGACCCAGTACTTC. This sequence encodes CASSRTTQETQYF. Using reference TRBV9 and TRBJ2-5 for the parts outside the CDR3, the full variable domain is DSGVTQTPKHLITATGQRVTLRCSPRSGDLSVYWYQQSLDQGLQFLIQYYNGEERAKGNILERFSAQQFPDLHSELNLSSLELGDSALYFCASSRTTQETQYFGPGTRLLVL.

V is TRBV7-9 and J is TRBJ2-3; TRBD1 matches at 7 bases. The CDR3 is 15 residues long. Germline values: CDR1 SEHNR, CDR2 FQNEAQ (reference sequence). The trim removed 8 bases at V and 2 bases at J, leaving 10 bases unmatched. This chain's CDR3 is CASALGTASTDTQYF. The CDR3 bases are TGTGCCAGCGCACTTGGGACAGCCTCCACAGATACGCAGTATTTT.

The rearrangement uses TRBV10-2 and TRBJ2-7, with TRBD1 identical over 9 bases. J gave up 6 bases and V 3 bases, and 6 bases lay outside the gene matches. The CDR3 runs 14 residues. Per the germline V gene, CDR1 is WSHSY and CDR2 is SAAADI. DNA for the CDR3: TGCGCCAGCAGTGAATACAGGGGGCCAGGCGAGCAGTACTTC. Translating it yields CASSEYRGPGEQYF.

The gene calls are TRBV6-1 and TRBJ1-5; 9 positions agree with TRBD1. CDR1 is MNHNS, CDR2 SASEGT, per germline. The CDR3 length is 16 residues. V lost 6 bases and J lost 4; bases outside the gene matches: 10. The CDR3 bases are TGTGCCAGCAGAGGTTGGGACAGGGACCGGAATCAGCCCCAGCATTTT. Amino acids: CASRGWDRDRNQPQHF.

There are a few counts of this clonotype. This sequence joins TRBV5-1 and TRBJ2-2; no definite D call. The CDR3 contains 17 residues. V lost 6 bases to trimming and J lost 0 bases, with 18 bases between them. The germline V gene encodes CDR1 SGHRS and CDR2 YFSETQ. In DNA form, the CDR3 reads TGCGCCAGCAATGACTGGAGTAAAAACCCGAACACCGGGGAGCTGTTTTTT. Protein sequence: CASNDWSKNPNTGELFF.

This chain joins TRBV3-1 and TRBJ1-1, with D possibly TRBD1 on 5 matching bases. The CDR3 has 13 amino acids. Germline V lookup: CDR1 LGHDT, CDR2 YNNKEL (reference sequence). V dropped 3 bases and J dropped 4 bases, with 9 bases sitting between them. The CDR3 bases are TGTGCCAGCAGCCAGGGGGTAGTCACTGAAGCTTTCTTT. Its protein product is CASSQGVVTEAFF.

V gene TRBV12-3 or TRBV12-4 combines with J gene TRBJ1-1; D is possibly TRBD1 (5 bases). With 7 bases removed from V and 1 base from J, the gap between germline ends came to 19 bases. This CDR3 spans 16 amino acids. CDR3 loop: CASTPTRGMGNTEAFF. The CDR3 DNA reads TGTGCCAGCACCCCCACCCGGGGGATGGGGAACACTGAAGCTTTCTTT.

This clonotype was found many times. DNA for the CDR3: TGTGCCAGCAGCTCCAATCCCGGGACTAGCGCCCCCGGGGAGCTGTTTTTT. This codes for CASSSNPGTSAPGELFF. J is TRBJ2-2 and V is TRBV7-6; 10 positions agree with TRBD2. CDR1 and CDR2 from the germline V gene are SGHVS and FNYEAQ. This CDR3 contains 17 residues. Trimming took 4 bases from V and 6 from J; bases not matched to a gene: 11.

The V call is TRBV24-1, the J call TRBJ2-3, with D possibly TRBD2 on 5 matching bases. The CDR3 covers 12 residues. Per the germline V gene, CDR1 is KGHDR and CDR2 is SFDVKD. Trimming pared 11 bases from V and 3 bases from J, leaving 11 bases between. CDR3 nucleotide sequence: TGTGCCATCGCGGGTCAGACAGATACGCAGTATTTT. Protein: CAIAGQTDTQYF.

Only a few counts were recorded for this clonotype. The chain recombines TRBV14 with TRBJ2-2; D unclear. The CDR3 runs to 15 residues. V was shortened by 5 bases and J by 0 bases, with 10 bases between the two germline ends. Germline lookup yields CDR1 SGHDN and CDR2 FVKESK. The CDR3 loop reads CASSSSNSNTGELFF. The CDR3, as DNA: TGTGCCAGCAGCAGCAGTAATTCGAACACCGGGGAGCTGTTTTTT. The whole variable domain, filled in from reference TRBV14 and TRBJ2-2, reads EAGVTQFPSHSVIEKGQTVTLRCDPISGHDNLYWYRRVMGKEIKFLLHFVKESKQDESGMPNNRFLAERTGGTYSTLKVQPAELEDSGVYFCASSSSNSNTGELFFGEGSRLTVL.

This clonotype was seen many times. The chain employs TRBV5-4 and TRBJ2-3, with 9 bases matching TRBD2. J lost 4 bases, V lost 7 bases, and 4 bases had no gene match. Per the germline V gene, CDR1 is SGHNT and CDR2 is YYREEE (reference sequence). This CDR3 is built from 13 residues. The chain's CDR3 is CASSTSGADTQYF. CDR3 DNA: TGTGCCAGCTCGACTAGCGGAGCAGATACGCAGTATTTT.

This clonotype occurred a few times. The chain joins TRBV6-6 to TRBJ2-3; the match to TRBD2 covers 8 bases. The CDR3 runs to 18 residues. V was clipped by 7 bases and J by 1 base; unmatched bases: 16. CDR1 is MNHNY and CDR2 is SVGAGI in the germline V gene (reference sequence). The CDR3 region is CASIFPLAGRGGTDTQYF. CDR3 coding DNA: TGTGCCAGCATCTTTCCCCTTGCGGGGCGGGGGGGCACAGATACGCAGTATTTT.